These T cell receptor beta chains were read from a single sample in a study of blood T cell repertoires in COVID-19. This table comes from immunoSEQ multiplex PCR, and its TCRdb copy is limited to in-frame clones, with some not included. This table holds roughly 98,000 clones, about 81% found once. The sample comprised peripheral blood. Receptor source: a human donor in a cohort sampled during active COVID-19. CDR3s include the opening cysteine and the closing phenylalanine or tryptophan. The D gene is left open where the match is weak. Clone size is not always given. Where it is, it says once, few, many or a class for expanded clones.

NA	16	TRBJ1-4	NA	TRBV4-1	TGCGCCAGCAGCCGAAATAGTGAGGAGGGGCGTGAAAAACTGTTTTTT	CASSRNSEEGREKLFF
NA	11	TRBJ2-1	TRBD1	TRBV24-1	TGTGCCCCCGGACAGGACAATGAGCAGTTCTTC	CAPGQDNEQFF
NA	13	TRBJ1-1	TRBD1	TRBV10-3	TGTGCCATCAGTGAGCGAGGACAGGGTGAAGCTTTCTTT	CAISERGQGEAFF
NA	14	TRBJ1-3	TRBD1	TRBV5-1	TGCGCCAGCAGCCTGACAGGGGTTGGAAACACCATATATTTT	CASSLTGVGNTIYF
NA	17	TRBJ2-5	NA	TRBV7-2	TGTGCCAGCAGCTCCCCCACGGGGCGGGGGCCCCAAGAGACCCAGTACTTC	CASSSPTGRGPQETQYF
NA	16	TRBJ1-5	NA	TRBV7-8	TGTGCCAGCAGCGGCGGGCAGGCGATTAGCAATCAGCCCCAGCATTTT	CASSGGQAISNQPQHF
NA	19	TRBJ2-4	TRBD2	TRBV7-2	TGTGCCAGCAGCGGAACTAGCGGGGGGCCCTGGGGGGCCAAAAACATTCAGTACTTC	CASSGTSGGPWGAKNIQYF
NA	13	TRBJ1-2	NA	TRBV7-9	NA	CASSFGPGNGYTF
NA	13	TRBJ1-4	NA	TRBV28	TGTGCCAGCAGTTCTTTCTCGAGGGAAAAACTGTTTTTT	CASSSFSREKLFF
once	15	TRBJ2-2	TRBD1	TRBV5-1	TGCGCCAGCAGCGTCCGACAGGGGCGCCCCGGGGAGCTGTTTTTT	CASSVRQGRPGELFF
NA	15	TRBJ2-3	NA	TRBV7-2	TGTGCCAGCAGTCGAAACAGGGTTGAGACAGATACGCAGTATTTT	CASSRNRVETDTQYF
NA	15	TRBJ1-5	NA	TRBV6-2/TRBV6-3	TGTGCCAGCAGTTACTCGGGACACCGCAATCAGCCCCAGCATTTT	CASSYSGHRNQPQHF
NA	16	TRBJ2-2	TRBD1	TRBV4-2	TGTGCCAGCAGCCAAGATCCAGGGGGACCCGCCGGGGAGCTGTTTTTT	CASSQDPGGPAGELFF
NA	13	TRBJ1-2	NA	TRBV5-6	TGTGCCAGCAGCCTAGGACAGAACTATGGCTACACCTTC	CASSLGQNYGYTF
NA	13	TRBJ1-4	NA	TRBV6-5	TGTGCCAGCAGTTACTCGACGACAGAAAAACTGTTTTTT	CASSYSTTEKLFF
NA	15	TRBJ1-6	TRBD1	TRBV28	TGTGCCAGCAGTTTAAGGGGGCTCTATAATTCACCCCTCCACTTT	CASSLRGLYNSPLHF
NA	16	TRBJ2-3	NA	TRBV9	TGTGCCAGCAGCCCCACTCTCGCCGGGGGCACAGATACGCAGTATTTT	CASSPTLAGGTDTQYF
NA	16	TRBJ1-2	TRBD1	TRBV7-2	TGTGCCAGCAGCTTAGACGCAGGGGGCAACCTAAGGGGCTACACCTTC	CASSLDAGGNLRGYTF
NA	13	TRBJ1-5	NA	TRBV7-2	TGTGCCAGCAGCTTAACTCCAAACCAGCCCCAGCATTTT	CASSLTPNQPQHF
NA	13	TRBJ2-5	TRBD2	TRBV2	TGTGCTAGCAAGGCTAGCGGCCAAGAGACCCAGTACTTC	CASKASGQETQYF
NA	16	TRBJ1-3	NA	TRBV5-1	TGCGCCAGCAGCTTGGGCGCGGATTACTCTGGAAACACCATATATTTT	CASSLGADYSGNTIYF
NA	13	TRBJ1-2	NA	TRBV6-5	TGTGCCAGCACCCTCCTGGGGGGTTATGGCTACACCTTC	CASTLLGGYGYTF
NA	15	TRBJ2-5	NA	TRBV4-2	TGTGCCAGCAGCCCGAGAGGGCAGGAGCAAGAGACCCAGTACTTC	CASSPRGQEQETQYF
NA	14	TRBJ1-1	TRBD1	TRBV15	TGTGCCACCAGCAGAGGACAGGGAGGCACTGAAGCTTTCTTT	CATSRGQGGTEAFF
once	14	TRBJ1-5	TRBD1	TRBV19	TGTGCCAGCAACGCTGACAGGGGCAATCAGCCCCAGCATTTT	CASNADRGNQPQHF
NA	13	TRBJ2-7	NA	TRBV7-3	TGTGCCAGCAGCCGAGTGGGGCAATCCGAGCAGTACTTC	CASSRVGQSEQYF
once	12	TRBJ1-3	NA	TRBV9	TGTGCCAGCAGCCGGGGGGGTTACACCATATATTTT	CASSRGGYTIYF
NA	16	TRBJ1-1	TRBD1	TRBV5-1	TGCGCCAGCAGAGCCCGGACAGGAAGCATCAACACTGAAGCTTTCTTT	CASRARTGSINTEAFF
NA	16	TRBJ2-2	TRBD1	TRBV9	TGTGCCAGCAGCCCCCGGGACAGGGGGCTTCCCGGGGAGCTGTTTTTT	CASSPRDRGLPGELFF
NA	14	TRBJ2-7	NA	TRBV3-1/TRBV3-2	TGTGCCAGCAGCCAGCAATGGAGCTCCTACGAGCAGTACTTC	CASSQQWSSYEQYF
NA	14	TRBJ2-1	TRBD2	TRBV7-2	TGTGCCAGCAGCTTAGCGCGGGAGCAGAATGAGCAGTTCTTC	CASSLAREQNEQFF
once	15	TRBJ1-5	TRBD1	TRBV5-5	TGTGCCAGCAGCTTGGGGGACAGGGTGAATCAGCCCCAGCATTTT	CASSLGDRVNQPQHF
NA	13	TRBJ2-5	NA	TRBV18	TGTGCCAGCTCTCGAACCCTCGAGGAGACCCAGTACTTC	CASSRTLEETQYF
NA	15	TRBJ2-1	TRBD1	TRBV9	TGTGCCAGCAGCGGATGGGACAGGGGGTTCAATGAGCAGTTCTTC	CASSGWDRGFNEQFF
NA	14	TRBJ1-1	NA	TRBV19	TGTGCCAGTGGGAGGGGAACGATGAGCACTGAAGCTTTCTTT	CASGRGTMSTEAFF
NA	15	TRBJ2-1	NA	TRBV5-1	TGCGCCAGCAGCTTGGGGACGGGAGTCCAGGATGAGCAGTTCTTC	CASSLGTGVQDEQFF
once	16	TRBJ2-7	TRBD2	TRBV6-6	TGTGCCAGCAGTTACCCCCCGACTAGCGGGGGATACGAGCAGTACTTC	CASSYPPTSGGYEQYF
few	13	TRBJ1-1	NA	TRBV5-4	TGTGCCAGCAGCTTTCAGGTGAACACTGAAGCTTTCTTT	CASSFQVNTEAFF